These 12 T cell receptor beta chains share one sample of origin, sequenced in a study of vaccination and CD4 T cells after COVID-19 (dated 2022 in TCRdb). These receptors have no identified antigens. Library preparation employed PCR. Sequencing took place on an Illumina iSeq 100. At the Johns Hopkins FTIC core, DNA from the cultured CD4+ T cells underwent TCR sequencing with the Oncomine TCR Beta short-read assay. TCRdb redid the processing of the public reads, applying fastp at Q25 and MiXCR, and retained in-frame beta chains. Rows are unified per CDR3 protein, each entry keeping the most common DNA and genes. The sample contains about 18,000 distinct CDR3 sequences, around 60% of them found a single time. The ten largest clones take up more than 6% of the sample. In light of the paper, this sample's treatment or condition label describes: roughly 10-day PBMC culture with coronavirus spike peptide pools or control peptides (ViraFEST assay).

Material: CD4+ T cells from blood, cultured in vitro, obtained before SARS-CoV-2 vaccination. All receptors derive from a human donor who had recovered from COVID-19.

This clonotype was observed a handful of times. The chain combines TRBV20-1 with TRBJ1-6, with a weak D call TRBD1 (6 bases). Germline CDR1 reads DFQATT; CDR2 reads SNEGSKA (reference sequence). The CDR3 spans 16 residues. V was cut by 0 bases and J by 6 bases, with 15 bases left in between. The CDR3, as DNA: TGCAGTGCTAGAGAGCGCCGGGACAAGTTTAATTCACCCCTCCACTTT. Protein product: CSARERRDKFNSPLHF.

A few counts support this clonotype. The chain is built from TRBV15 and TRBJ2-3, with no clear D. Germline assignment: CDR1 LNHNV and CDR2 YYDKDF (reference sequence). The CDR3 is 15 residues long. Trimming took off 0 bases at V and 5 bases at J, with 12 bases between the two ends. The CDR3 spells CATSRDKSRRDTQYF. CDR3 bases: TGTGCCACCAGCAGAGATAAAAGTCGGAGAGATACGCAGTATTTT.

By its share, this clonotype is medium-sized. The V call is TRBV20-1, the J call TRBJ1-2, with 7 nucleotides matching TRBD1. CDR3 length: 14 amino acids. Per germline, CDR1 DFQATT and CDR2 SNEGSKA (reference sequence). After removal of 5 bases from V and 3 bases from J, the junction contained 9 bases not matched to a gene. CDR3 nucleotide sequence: TGCAGTGCTTCCAAGGGGGCAGCGGACTATGGCTACACCTTC. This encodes CSASKGAADYGYTF.

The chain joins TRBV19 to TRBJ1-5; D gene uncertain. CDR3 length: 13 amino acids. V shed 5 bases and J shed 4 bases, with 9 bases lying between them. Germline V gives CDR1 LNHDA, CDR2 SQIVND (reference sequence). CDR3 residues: CASSLAGNQPQHF. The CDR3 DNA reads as TGTGCCAGTAGTTTGGCCGGTAATCAGCCCCAGCATTTT.

CDR3 sequence: CASSTAYIAGAGTDTQYF. The CDR3 nucleotides are TGTGCCAGCAGCACGGCTTATATAGCGGGAGCGGGGACAGATACGCAGTATTTT. The gene calls are TRBV3-1 and TRBJ2-3, with 9 bases lining up with TRBD2. This CDR3 has 18 residues. The trim removed 5 bases at V and 3 bases at J, leaving 15 bases unmatched. The germline CDR1 and CDR2 sequences are LGHDT and YNNKEL (reference sequence).

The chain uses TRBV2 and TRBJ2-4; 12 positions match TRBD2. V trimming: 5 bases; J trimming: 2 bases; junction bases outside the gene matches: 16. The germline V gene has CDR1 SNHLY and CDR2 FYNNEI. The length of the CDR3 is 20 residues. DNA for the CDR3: TGTGCCAGCAGTCAACGCCTTCTAGCGGGAGGGATAAGGTCCAAAAACATTCAGTACTTC. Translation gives CASSQRLLAGGIRSKNIQYF.

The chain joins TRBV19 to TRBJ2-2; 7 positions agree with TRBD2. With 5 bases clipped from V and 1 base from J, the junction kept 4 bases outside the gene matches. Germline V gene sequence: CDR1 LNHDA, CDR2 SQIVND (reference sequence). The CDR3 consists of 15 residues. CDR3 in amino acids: CASSPRGVNTGELFF. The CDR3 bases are TGTGCCAGTAGTCCCCGGGGGGTGAACACCGGGGAGCTGTTTTTT.

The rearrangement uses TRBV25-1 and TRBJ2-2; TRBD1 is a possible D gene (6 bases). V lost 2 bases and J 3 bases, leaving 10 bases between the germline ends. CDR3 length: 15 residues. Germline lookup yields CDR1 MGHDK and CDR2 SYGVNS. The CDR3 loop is CASSEQGLHTGELFF. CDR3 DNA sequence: TGTGCCAGCAGTGAACAGGGGCTACACACCGGGGAGCTGTTTTTT.

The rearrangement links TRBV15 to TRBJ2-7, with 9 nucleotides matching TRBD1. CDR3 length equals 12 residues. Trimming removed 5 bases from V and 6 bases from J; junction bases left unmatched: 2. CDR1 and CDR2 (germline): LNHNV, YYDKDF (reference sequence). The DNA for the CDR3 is TGTGCCACCAGCCCACAGGGGGCCGAGCAGTACTTC. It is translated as CATSPQGAEQYF.

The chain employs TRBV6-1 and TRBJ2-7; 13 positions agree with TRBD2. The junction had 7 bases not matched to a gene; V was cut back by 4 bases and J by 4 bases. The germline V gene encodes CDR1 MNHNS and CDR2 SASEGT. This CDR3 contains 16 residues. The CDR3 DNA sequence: TGTGCCAGCAGTGGACGGACTAGCGGGAGAATATACGAGCAGTACTTC. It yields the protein CASSGRTSGRIYEQYF.

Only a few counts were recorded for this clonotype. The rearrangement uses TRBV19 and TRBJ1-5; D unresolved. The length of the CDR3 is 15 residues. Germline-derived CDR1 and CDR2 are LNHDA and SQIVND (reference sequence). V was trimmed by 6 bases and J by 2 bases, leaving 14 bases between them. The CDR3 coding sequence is TGTGCCAGTAGCAGGAAAACCGTGGGCAATCAGCCCCAGCATTTT. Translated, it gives CASSRKTVGNQPQHF.

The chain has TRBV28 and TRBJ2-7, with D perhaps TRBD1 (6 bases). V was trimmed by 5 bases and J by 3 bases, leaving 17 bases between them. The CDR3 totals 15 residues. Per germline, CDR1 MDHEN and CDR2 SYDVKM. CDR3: CASSPSPGQSYEQYF. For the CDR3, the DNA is TGTGCCAGCAGTCCATCGCCGGGACAAAGCTACGAGCAGTACTTC.